The 15 T cell receptor beta chains below come from one sample, sequenced in a study of blood T cell repertoires in COVID-19. The data were produced by immunoSEQ multiplex PCR, yet TCRdb's version contains in-frame clones alone and is incomplete. The sample lists 130,000 to 150,000 clones; 70% to 85% were seen once. Source material: peripheral blood. The receptors come from a human donor in a cohort sampled during active COVID-19.

The chain employs TRBV11-2 and TRBJ1-6; D not certain. Germline V lookup: CDR1 SGHAT, CDR2 FQNNGV. Trimming took 5 bases from V and 6 from J, leaving 14 bases between them. The CDR3 covers 15 residues. The CDR3 reads CASSVHSEPNSPLHF. In nucleotides, the CDR3 is TGTGCCAGCAGCGTACATTCCGAACCTAATTCACCCCTCCACTTT. Full variable domain (remainder filled in from reference TRBV11-2 and TRBJ1-6): EAGVAQSPRYKIIEKRQSVAFWCNPISGHATLYWYQQILGQGPKLLIQFQNNGVVDDSQLPKDRFSAERLKGVDSTLKIQPAKLEDSAVYLCASSVHSEPNSPLHFGNGTRLTVT.

This chain connects TRBV5-1 to TRBJ1-1; TRBD1 aligns across 7 bases. In germline, CDR1 is SGHRS, CDR2 YFSETQ. The CDR3 extends over 16 amino acids. V shed 0 bases, J shed 1 base, and the junction held 6 bases outside the gene matches. The CDR3 loop is CASSLGSGGANTEAFF. CDR3 in DNA: TGCGCCAGCAGCTTGGGATCAGGGGGAGCGAACACTGAAGCTTTCTTT. Full variable domain (rest looked up from reference TRBV5-1 and TRBJ1-1): KAGVTQTPRYLIKTRGQQVTLSCSPISGHRSVSWYQQTPGQGLQFLFEYFSETQRNKGNFPGRFSGRQFSNSRSEMNVSTLELGDSALYLCASSLGSGGANTEAFFGQGTRLTVV.

The chain employs TRBV20-1 and TRBJ1-1; 8 bases line up with TRBD1. The V gene's germline CDR1 is DFQATT and CDR2 SNEGSKA (reference sequence). The CDR3 extends over 11 amino acids. The ends lost 5 bases at V and 5 bases at J; junction bases unmatched: 1. CDR3 nucleotides: TGCAGTGCTTACAGGGGGACTGAAGCTTTCTTT. This gives the protein CSAYRGTEAFF.

This chain connects TRBV9 to TRBJ2-2, with D unresolved. The V end lost 0 bases, the J end lost 3 bases, and 6 bases lay between the germline ends. Germline lookup yields CDR1 SGDLS and CDR2 YYNGEE. This CDR3 region has 14 residues. The CDR3 region has the DNA TGTGCCAGCAGCGTAGGAACGGACACCGGGGAGCTGTTTTTT. This translates into CASSVGTDTGELFF.

The chain joins TRBV6-2 or TRBV6-3 to TRBJ2-4, with 11 bases matching TRBD1. The V and J ends lost 5 bases and 6 bases, in that order; junction bases with no gene match: 6. CDR3 size: 15 residues. Germline V gene data show CDR1 as MNHEY and CDR2 as SVGEGT. DNA of the CDR3: TGTGCCAGCAGTACGGGACAGGGGGTTATAAACATTCAGTACTTC. Its translation is CASSTGQGVINIQYF.

The V gene is TRBV6-5, the J gene TRBJ2-7, with TRBD1 matching 9 bases. Trimming cost V 7 bases and J 4 bases; bases outside gene matches: 5. Germline CDR1 and CDR2: MNHEY and SVGAGI. The CDR3 loop spans 13 amino acids. CDR3 DNA sequence: TGTGCCAGCACCACAGGGGGCTGGTACGAGCAGTACTTC. Translation gives CASTTGGWYEQYF.

The CDR3: CASSLVGRGDTEAFF. As DNA, the CDR3 is TGTGCCAGCAGCTTAGTCGGCAGGGGAGACACTGAAGCTTTCTTT. The rearrangement links TRBV7-9 to TRBJ1-1, with D possibly TRBD1 on 6 matching bases. Trimming shortened V by 1 base and J by 3 bases, and 12 bases separated the two germline ends. Germline CDR1 and CDR2: SEHNR and FQNEAQ (reference sequence). This CDR3 is built from 15 residues.

The J gene is TRBJ2-1, the V gene TRBV13; possibly TRBD2 for D (6 bases). V was trimmed by 2 bases and J by 0 bases, leaving 8 bases between them. This CDR3 region has 15 residues. Germline V gene sequence: CDR1 PRHDT, CDR2 FYEKMQ (reference sequence). DNA of the CDR3: TGTGCCAGCAGCTTACGGGACTCCTCCTACAATGAGCAGTTCTTC. The encoded protein is CASSLRDSSYNEQFF.

The sample holds one count of this clone. The chain recombines TRBV9 with TRBJ2-1; 9 positions match TRBD1. The CDR3 length is 15 residues. V lost 3 bases and J lost 7; bases outside the gene matches: 8. The germline V gene encodes CDR1 SGDLS and CDR2 YYNGEE. CDR3 amino acids: CASSALAGQGNEQFF. For the CDR3, the DNA is TGTGCCAGCAGCGCCCTCGCGGGACAGGGAAATGAGCAGTTCTTC. Complete variable domain (other parts from reference TRBV9 and TRBJ2-1): DSGVTQTPKHLITATGQRVTLRCSPRSGDLSVYWYQQSLDQGLQFLIQYYNGEERAKGNILERFSAQQFPDLHSELNLSSLELGDSALYFCASSALAGQGNEQFFGPGTRLTVL.

The chain recombines TRBV10-3 with TRBJ2-5; no firm D call. V was shortened by 5 bases and J by 4 bases, with 14 bases between the two germline ends. The CDR3 sequence is 14 residues long. The germline V gene encodes CDR1 ENHRY and CDR2 SYGVKD. The CDR3 nucleotides read TGTGCCATCAGTTCCTCTCCTGAGGCAGAGACCCAGTACTTC. Protein product: CAISSSPEAETQYF.

The chain joins TRBV4-3 to TRBJ1-1, with D possibly matching TRBD1 (5 bases). The CDR3 has 14 residues. In germline, CDR1 is LGHNA, CDR2 YSLEER. Trimming took off 0 bases at V and 5 bases at J, with 10 bases between the two ends. CDR3 sequence reads: CASSQDLAGTEAFF. In nucleotides, the CDR3 is TGCGCCAGCAGCCAAGATCTGGCAGGGACTGAAGCTTTCTTT.

Comment on this clone: One end of the junction is discordant with germline, which a read error may explain. The chain carries TRBV7-7 and TRBJ2-2; D is ambiguous. The CDR3 length is 13 residues. Looked up from germline, CDR1 is SSHAT and CDR2 is FNYEAQ (reference sequence). CDR3 bases: TGTGCTAGCACCGCTACGAACACCGGGGAGCTGTTTTTT. Translation gives CASTATNTGELFF.

The CDR3 DNA follows: TGTGCCAGCAGTTCTCCCGTCTTATCGGGCTATGGCTACACCTTC. It encodes CASSSPVLSGYGYTF. The V call is TRBV6-2 or TRBV6-3, the J call TRBJ1-2, with no clear D. The CDR3 length is 15 residues. Germline V CDR1 and CDR2: MNHEY, SVGEGT. Trimming removed 4 bases at V and 4 bases at J, with 16 bases between.

The chain combines TRBV5-4 with TRBJ2-1; TRBD2 aligns across 8 bases. The trim removed 4 bases at V and 6 bases at J, leaving 9 bases unmatched. The germline CDR1 and CDR2 sequences are SGHNT and YYREEE (reference sequence). The CDR3 has 15 amino acids. DNA for the CDR3: TGTGCCAGCAGCCGGGACGGGGGGGGCCTCAATGAGCAGTTCTTC. It encodes CASSRDGGGLNEQFF.

This chain links TRBV28 with TRBJ1-2, with a tentative D call TRBD1 (6 bases). The V end lost 5 bases, the J end lost 4 bases, and 11 bases lay between the germline ends. The CDR3 is 13 amino acids. From germline, CDR1 is MDHEN and CDR2 SYDVKM. CDR3 residues: CASSPDSLYGYTF. Written as DNA, the CDR3 is TGTGCCAGCAGTCCGGACAGCCTCTATGGCTACACCTTC.